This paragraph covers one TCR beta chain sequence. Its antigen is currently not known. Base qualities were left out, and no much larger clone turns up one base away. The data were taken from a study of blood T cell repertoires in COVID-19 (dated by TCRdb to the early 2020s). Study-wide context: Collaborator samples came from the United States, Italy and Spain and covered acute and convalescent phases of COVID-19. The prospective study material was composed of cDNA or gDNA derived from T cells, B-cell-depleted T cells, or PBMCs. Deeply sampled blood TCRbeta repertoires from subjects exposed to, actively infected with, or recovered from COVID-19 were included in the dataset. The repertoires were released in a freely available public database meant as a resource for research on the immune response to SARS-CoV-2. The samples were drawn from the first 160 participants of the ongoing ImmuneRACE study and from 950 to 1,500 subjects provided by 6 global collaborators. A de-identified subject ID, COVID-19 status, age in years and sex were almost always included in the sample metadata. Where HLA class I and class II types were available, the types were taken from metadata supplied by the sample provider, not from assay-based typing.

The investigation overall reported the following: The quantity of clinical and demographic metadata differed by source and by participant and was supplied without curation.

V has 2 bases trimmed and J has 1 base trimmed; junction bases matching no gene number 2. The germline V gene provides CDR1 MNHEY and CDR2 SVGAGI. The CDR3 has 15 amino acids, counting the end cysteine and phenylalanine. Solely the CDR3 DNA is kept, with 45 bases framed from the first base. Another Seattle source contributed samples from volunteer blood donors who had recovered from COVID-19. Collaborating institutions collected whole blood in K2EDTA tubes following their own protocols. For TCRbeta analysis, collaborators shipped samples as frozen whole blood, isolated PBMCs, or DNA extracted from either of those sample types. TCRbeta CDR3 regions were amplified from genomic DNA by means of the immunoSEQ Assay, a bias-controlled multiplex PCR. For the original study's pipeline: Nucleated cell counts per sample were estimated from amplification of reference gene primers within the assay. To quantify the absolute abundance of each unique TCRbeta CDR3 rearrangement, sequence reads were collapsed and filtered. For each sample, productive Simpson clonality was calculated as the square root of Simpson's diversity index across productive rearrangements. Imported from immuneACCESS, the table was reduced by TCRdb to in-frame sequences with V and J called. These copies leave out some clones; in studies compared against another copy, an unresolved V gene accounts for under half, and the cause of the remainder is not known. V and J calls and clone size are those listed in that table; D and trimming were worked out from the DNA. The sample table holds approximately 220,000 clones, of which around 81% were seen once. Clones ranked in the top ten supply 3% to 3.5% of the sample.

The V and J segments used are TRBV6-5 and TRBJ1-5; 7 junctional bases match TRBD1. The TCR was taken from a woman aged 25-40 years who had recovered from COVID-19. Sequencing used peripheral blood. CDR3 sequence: CASSYGGQSNQPQHF. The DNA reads TGTGCCAGCAGTTACGGGGGACAGAGCAATCAGCCCCAGCATTTT.